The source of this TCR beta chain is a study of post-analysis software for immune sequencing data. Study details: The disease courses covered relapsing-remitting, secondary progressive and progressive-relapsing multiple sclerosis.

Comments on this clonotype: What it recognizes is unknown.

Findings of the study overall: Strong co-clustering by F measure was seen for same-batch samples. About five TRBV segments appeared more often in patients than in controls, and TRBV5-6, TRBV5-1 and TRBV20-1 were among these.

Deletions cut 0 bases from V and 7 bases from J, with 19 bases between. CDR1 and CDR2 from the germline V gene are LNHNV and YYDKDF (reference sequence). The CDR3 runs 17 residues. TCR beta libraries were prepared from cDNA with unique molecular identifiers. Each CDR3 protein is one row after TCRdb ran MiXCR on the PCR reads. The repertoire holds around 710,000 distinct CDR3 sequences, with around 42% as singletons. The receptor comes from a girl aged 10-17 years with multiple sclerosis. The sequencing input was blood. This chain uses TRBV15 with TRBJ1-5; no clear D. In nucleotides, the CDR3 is TGTGCCACCAGCAGAGAACGCAGCACGGTAGCGATCCAGCCCCAGCATTTT. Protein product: CATSRERSTVAIQPQHF.